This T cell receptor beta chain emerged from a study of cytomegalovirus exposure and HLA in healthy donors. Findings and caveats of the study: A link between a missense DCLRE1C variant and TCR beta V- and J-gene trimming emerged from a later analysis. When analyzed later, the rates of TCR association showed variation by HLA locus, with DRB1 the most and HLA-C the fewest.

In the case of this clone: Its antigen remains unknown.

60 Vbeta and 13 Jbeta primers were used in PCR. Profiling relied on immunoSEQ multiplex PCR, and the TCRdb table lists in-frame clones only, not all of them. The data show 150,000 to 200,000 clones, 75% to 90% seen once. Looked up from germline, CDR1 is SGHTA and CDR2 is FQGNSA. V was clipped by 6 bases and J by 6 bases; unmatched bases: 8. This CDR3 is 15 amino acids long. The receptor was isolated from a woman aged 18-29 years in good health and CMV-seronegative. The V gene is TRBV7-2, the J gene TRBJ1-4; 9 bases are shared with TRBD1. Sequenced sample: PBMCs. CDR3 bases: TGTGCCAGCAGTTCACAGGGGGCCTTGGATGAAAAACTGTTTTTT. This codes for CASSSQGALDEKLFF.